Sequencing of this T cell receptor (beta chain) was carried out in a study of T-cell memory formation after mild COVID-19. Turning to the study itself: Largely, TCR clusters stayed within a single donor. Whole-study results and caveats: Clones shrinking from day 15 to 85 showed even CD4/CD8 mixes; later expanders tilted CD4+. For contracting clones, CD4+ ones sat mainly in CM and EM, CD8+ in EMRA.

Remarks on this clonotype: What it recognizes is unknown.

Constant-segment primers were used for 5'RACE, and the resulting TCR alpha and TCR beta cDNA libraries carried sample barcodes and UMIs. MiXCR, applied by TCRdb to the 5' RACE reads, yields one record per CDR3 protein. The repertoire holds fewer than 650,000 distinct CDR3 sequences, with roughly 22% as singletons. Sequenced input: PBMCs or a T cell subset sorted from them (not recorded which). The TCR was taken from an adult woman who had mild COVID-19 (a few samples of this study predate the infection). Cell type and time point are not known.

The CDR3 region is CASSLKLQYEQYF. The CDR3 nucleotides read TGCGCCAGCAGCTTGAAACTTCAATACGAGCAGTACTTC. The J gene is TRBJ2-7, the V gene TRBV5-1; D is uncertain. Germline V lookup: CDR1 SGHRS, CDR2 YFSETQ. Trimming removed 1 base at V and 4 bases at J, with 9 bases between. The CDR3 is 13 amino acids.